Each of the 15 T cell receptor beta chains below was sequenced from the same sample in a study of T-cell reconstitution after alpha-beta-depleted transplantation in children (dated by TCRdb to about 2016). The library was generated by PCR. This sample was sequenced with an Illumina HiSeq 2500. TCR libraries were prepared with molecular barcoding, using unique molecular identifiers to normalize TCRbeta repertoire quantification. The public sequencing data were trimmed at Q25 with fastp and processed into clonotypes with MiXCR by TCRdb, which kept only in-frame beta chains. Each record represents a unique CDR3 protein, reported with the most common genes and DNA among its rows. This sample is represented by 200,000 to 300,000 distinct CDR3 sequences; 25% of them were singletons. The ten largest account for about 2.8% of the sample. This sample's treatment or condition label indicates: allogeneic hematopoietic cell transplantation with graft depleted of TCRalphabeta T cells and CD19 B cells.

Here the sequenced sample was PBMCs, taken before TCRalphabeta/CD19-depleted stem cell transplant. The receptors originated from a girl aged 2-9 years with Fanconi anemia, due to receive a stem cell transplant.

This clonotype showed up many times. The chain carries TRBV12-3 or TRBV12-4 and TRBJ2-5, with D possibly being TRBD2 (6 bases). The germline V and J ends were trimmed by 5 bases and 7 bases, with 14 bases remaining between them. This CDR3 spans 13 amino acids. As DNA, the CDR3 is TGTGCCAGCAGTCCGGGGGTGTGGGGGACCCAGTACTTC. Its protein is CASSPGVWGTQYF.

This clonotype was seen a handful of times. CDR3 sequence (DNA): TGCAGTGCATCCGATCTACCTAGCTTGGAAGAGACCCAGTACTTC. Translation gives CSASDLPSLEETQYF. V and J are TRBV20-1 and TRBJ2-5; TRBD2 is a possible D gene (5 bases). Germline CDR1 DFQATT, CDR2 SNEGSKA (reference sequence). This CDR3 has 15 residues. Trimming removed 6 bases from V and 3 bases from J, with 20 bases in between.

The CDR3 loop is CSARTGGYSNQPQHF. In DNA, the CDR3 is TGCAGTGCTAGGACAGGGGGATATAGCAATCAGCCCCAGCATTTT. This chain connects TRBV20-1 to TRBJ1-5, with 9 bases lining up with TRBD1. The V gene end was trimmed by 3 bases and the J gene end by 0 bases; junction bases not matched to a gene: 3. This CDR3 is 15 amino acids long. Germline values: CDR1 DFQATT, CDR2 SNEGSKA (reference sequence).

The rearrangement links TRBV11-2 to TRBJ2-3, with D maybe TRBD2 (6 bases). The CDR3 contains 16 residues. The germline V and J ends were trimmed by 2 bases and 2 bases, with 14 bases remaining between them. Germline V gene lookup returns CDR1 SGHAT and CDR2 FQNNGV. The CDR3 sequence: CASSLTVGLITDTQYF. CDR3 sequence (DNA): TGTGCCAGCAGCTTAACGGTGGGACTGATCACAGATACGCAGTATTTT.

This clonotype showed up many times. This chain joins TRBV9 and TRBJ2-7; unclear D gene. V shed 2 bases and J shed 0 bases, with 12 bases lying between them. The CDR3 runs to 15 residues. Germline V gives CDR1 SGDLS, CDR2 YYNGEE. As DNA, the CDR3 is TGTGCCAGCAGCGTCGGATCGAGAAGCTCCTACGAGCAGTACTTC. Its protein is CASSVGSRSSYEQYF.

This clonotype was recorded at least ten times. The chain links TRBV29-1 to TRBJ2-3; D ambiguous. Germline V gene lookup returns CDR1 SQVTM and CDR2 ANQGSEA. CDR3 length: 12 amino acids. Trimming removed 3 bases at V and 5 bases at J, with 9 bases between. CDR3 residues: CSVDLLGDTQYF. The CDR3 DNA reads TGCAGCGTTGATTTGCTGGGAGATACGCAGTATTTT.

The J gene is TRBJ2-1, the V gene TRBV4-1; 9 bases are shared with TRBD1. Germline V gives CDR1 MGHRA, CDR2 YSYEKL. The CDR3 runs to 15 residues. V was clipped by 1 base and J by 6 bases; unmatched bases: 4. Written as DNA, the CDR3 is TGCGCCAGCAGCCAAGCCGGGACAGGGCGCAATGAGCAGTTCTTC. Translation gives CASSQAGTGRNEQFF.

At least ten counts were recorded for this clonotype. The J gene is TRBJ1-1, the V gene TRBV20-1, with D perhaps matching TRBD1 (6 bases). V was trimmed by 5 bases and J by 4 bases, leaving 14 bases between them. The germline V gene has CDR1 DFQATT and CDR2 SNEGSKA (reference sequence). The CDR3 consists of 13 residues. The CDR3, as DNA: TGCAGTGCTTCATACAGGGTATTCACTGAAGCTTTCTTT. The encoded protein is CSASYRVFTEAFF.

The rearrangement uses TRBV18 and TRBJ2-7; D is uncertain. The V end lost 4 bases, the J end lost 2 bases, and 6 bases lay between the germline ends. This CDR3 is 12 amino acids long. The V gene's germline CDR1 is KGHSH and CDR2 LQKENI. CDR3 DNA: TGTGCCAGCTCACAAGAGGCCTACGAGCAGTACTTC. Protein product: CASSQEAYEQYF.

This rearrangement joins TRBV5-1 to TRBJ2-2; TRBD2 matches 13 bases. The junction had 19 bases not matched to a gene; V was cut back by 4 bases and J by 7 bases. This CDR3 contains 20 residues. Germline lookup yields CDR1 SGHRS and CDR2 YFSETQ. CDR3 sequence (DNA): TGCGCCAGCAGCCCGTACTTACTGACCGGGACTAGCGGGAATGACGGGGAGCTGTTTTTT. Translated, it gives CASSPYLLTGTSGNDGELFF.

This clonotype showed up just a few times. The chain carries TRBV12-3 or TRBV12-4 and TRBJ1-2; tentatively, D is TRBD1 (6 bases). The length of the CDR3 is 14 residues. V was shortened by 6 bases and J by 5 bases, with 16 bases between the two germline ends. CDR3 sequence (DNA): TGTGCCAGCAGCTCTAGGGGGGTTGCTTATGGCTACACCTTC. Amino acids: CASSSRGVAYGYTF.

The chain is built from TRBV2 and TRBJ2-1, with 8 bases identical to TRBD2. The CDR3 spans 15 residues. Germline trimming cut 1 base from V and 11 bases from J; bases unmatched to any gene: 10. CDR1 is SNHLY, CDR2 FYNNEI, per germline. The CDR3 region has the DNA TGTGCCAGCAGTGAAGGTTTTGCGGGAGGAGCGAAGCAGTTCTTC. Protein sequence: CASSEGFAGGAKQFF. The whole variable domain, filled in from reference TRBV2 and TRBJ2-1, reads EPEVTQTPSHQVTQMGQEVILRCVPISNHLYFYWYRQILGQKVEFLVSFYNNEISEKSEIFDDQFSVERPDGSNFTLKIRSTKLEDSAMYFCASSEGFAGGAKQFFGPGTRLTVL.

This clonotype was found many times. The chain joins TRBV12-3 or TRBV12-4 to TRBJ2-1; no clear D. V dropped 6 bases and J dropped 12 bases, with 21 bases sitting between them. The CDR3 length is 14 residues. The CDR3 protein is CASSSRQTSPSQFF. The CDR3 nucleotides are TGTGCCAGCAGCTCCCGTCAGACCAGCCCTTCGCAGTTCTTC.

The sample holds many counts of this clonotype. V and J are TRBV20-1 and TRBJ2-1; a weak D match, TRBD2 (6 bases). V lost 2 bases and J lost 9, with 11 bases in between. This CDR3 spans 12 amino acids. Looked up from germline, CDR1 is DFQATT and CDR2 is SNEGSKA (reference sequence). CDR3 in amino acids: CSARLFGSEQFF. As DNA, the CDR3 is TGCAGTGCTAGATTATTCGGGAGTGAGCAGTTCTTC.

The chain recombines TRBV5-1 with TRBJ1-2, with 9 bases lining up with TRBD1. The CDR3 extends over 15 amino acids. V lost 3 bases, J lost 4 bases, and 7 bases stayed unmatched. The germline V gene encodes CDR1 SGHRS and CDR2 YFSETQ. CDR3 loop: CASSSLGGQGYGYTF. CDR3 DNA: TGCGCCAGCAGCTCGCTGGGGGGACAGGGCTATGGCTACACCTTC. The whole variable domain, remainder taken from reference TRBV5-1 and TRBJ1-2, is KAGVTQTPRYLIKTRGQQVTLSCSPISGHRSVSWYQQTPGQGLQFLFEYFSETQRNKGNFPGRFSGRQFSNSRSEMNVSTLELGDSALYLCASSSLGGQGYGYTFGSGTRLTVV.